The 22 T cell receptor beta chains below were found in one sample sequenced in a study of blood T cells in healthy people across ages. With a J-beta primer mix and a sample-barcoded 5' primer, a second PCR ran roughly 6 to 11 cycles. TCRdb re-called the 5' RACE reads through MiXCR, storing one row per CDR3 protein. The sample has 1.5 million to 2 million distinct CDR3 sequences, under 30% seen once. Input material: blood. These receptors were obtained from a young woman in good health.

This clonotype was seen at least ten times. The chain joins TRBV29-1 to TRBJ2-7; 13 bases are a match to TRBD2. CDR1 SQVTM and CDR2 ANQGSEA come from the germline V gene. The CDR3 sequence is 16 residues long. Trimming at V came to 2 bases and at J to 6 bases, leaving 10 bases not matched to a gene. CDR3 nucleotides: TGCAGCGTTGAAAGCCGACTAGCGGGGGGCCCTGTCGAGCAGTACTTC. Protein sequence: CSVESRLAGGPVEQYF.

This clonotype was seen more than once but under ten times. The CDR3 bases are TGTGCCAGCATTCGAGGACTAGGGGCCTACGAGCAGTACTTC. Amino acid sequence: CASIRGLGAYEQYF. The chain joins TRBV12-3 or TRBV12-4 to TRBJ2-7, with TRBD2 identical over 7 bases. Trimming at V came to 7 bases and at J to 2 bases, leaving 8 bases not matched to a gene. The CDR3 loop spans 14 amino acids.

This clonotype has at least ten counts. The rearrangement joins TRBV20-1 to TRBJ2-4; 10 bases map to TRBD2. Germline lookup yields CDR1 DFQATT and CDR2 SNEGSKA (reference sequence). The CDR3 has 14 amino acids. V was pared by 6 bases and J by 13 bases, with 15 bases of the junction left unmatched. In DNA, the CDR3 is TGCAGTGCCCCCTTAGCGGGAGGTTCCGGGGAGCAGTACTTC. Its translation: CSAPLAGGSGEQYF.

This clonotype was counted many times. CDR3 sequence (DNA): TGTGCCAGCCAAGAGGAGCGACTTCCCACAGATACGCAGTATTTT. Its protein is CASQEERLPTDTQYF. The V gene is TRBV2, the J gene TRBJ2-3; the D is unclear. The germline V and J ends were trimmed by 8 bases and 2 bases, with 17 bases remaining between them. The CDR3 spans 15 residues. CDR1 and CDR2 (germline): SNHLY, FYNNEI.

The genes are TRBV7-2 and TRBJ2-1; unclear D gene. The CDR3 contains 15 residues. Germline assignment: CDR1 SGHTA and CDR2 FQGNSA. Trimming removed 4 bases at V and 6 bases at J, with 16 bases between. CDR3 in DNA: TGTGCCAGCAGCTCGATGTGGGCGATCACCAATGAGCAGTTCTTC. Translating gives CASSSMWAITNEQFF.

This clonotype has a handful of counts. One junction end does not reproduce the germline sequence, and a read error may be involved. This sequence joins TRBV12-3 or TRBV12-4 and TRBJ2-3, with 7 bases lining up with TRBD2. The CDR3 contains 16 residues. The CDR3 reads CASSLAVGGGTDAQYF. In DNA form, the CDR3 reads TGTGCCAGCAGTTTAGCGGTGGGCGGGGGAACAGATGCGCAGTATTTT.

The chain has TRBV7-2 and TRBJ1-1; D remains unclear. Trimming removed 5 bases at V and 2 bases at J, with 24 bases between. From germline, CDR1 is SGHTA and CDR2 FQGNSA. This CDR3 has 18 amino acids. In DNA, the CDR3 is TGTGCCAGCAGCATAAGTTATGCTGAGAGAGAGATTAACACTGAAGCTTTCTTT. This gives the protein CASSISYAEREINTEAFF.

The V gene is TRBV4-1, the J gene TRBJ1-2; 9 nucleotides match TRBD1. Germline assignment: CDR1 MGHRA and CDR2 YSYEKL. CDR3 length: 14 amino acids. V lost 4 bases to trimming and J lost 7 bases; unmatched junction nucleotides: 7. The CDR3 coding sequence is TGCGCCAGCAGCCGGCCGGGACAGGGTTCTGGCTACACCTTC. It is translated as CASSRPGQGSGYTF.

In the case of this clonotype: One end of the junction does not line up with germline, which may come from a read error. The CDR3 DNA reads as TGTACCAGCAGCCAATGGGGACAGGGGACAGATACGCAGTATTTT. Protein sequence: CTSSQWGQGTDTQYF. This chain links TRBV3-1 with TRBJ2-3; 10 positions agree with TRBD1. There are 15 residues in the CDR3. Germline CDR1 reads LGHDT; CDR2 reads YNNKEL (reference sequence).

Remarks on this clonotype: A much larger clone lies a single base off, so this may be a read error. The rearrangement joins TRBV4-1 to TRBJ1-2, with unresolved D. This CDR3 region has 13 residues. Germline CDR1 and CDR2: MGHRA and YSYEKL. The CDR3 region is CAGSPGKNYGYTF. The CDR3 nucleotides are TGCGCCGGCAGCCCCGGGAAAAACTATGGCTACACCTTC.

This rearrangement joins TRBV10-3 to TRBJ1-5; D unresolved. Germline V lookup: CDR1 ENHRY, CDR2 SYGVKD. CDR3 length: 16 amino acids. Trimming shortened V by 2 bases and J by 0 bases, and 11 bases separated the two germline ends. The CDR3 nucleotides are TGTGCCATCAGTGAGACGGCGGACGATAGCAATCAGCCCCAGCATTTT. Translating it yields CAISETADDSNQPQHF.

At least ten counts were recorded for this clonotype. The CDR3 coding sequence is TGTGCCAGCAGTCTCTCTGGAGGGAGAGGGGAGACCCAGTACTTC. This codes for CASSLSGGRGETQYF. The chain joins TRBV27 to TRBJ2-5; tentative D call: TRBD2 (6 bases). CDR1 MNHEY and CDR2 SMNVEV come from the germline V gene (reference sequence). This CDR3 comprises 15 residues. V gave up 5 bases and J gave up 5 bases, with 18 bases separating them.

Concerning this clonotype itself: One base away lies a much larger clone, so this may be a sequencing read error. The chain combines TRBV6-5 with TRBJ2-7; D is tentatively TRBD1 or TRBD2 (5 bases each). Trimming pared 6 bases from V and 2 bases from J, leaving 14 bases between. CDR1 MNHEY and CDR2 SVGAGI come from the germline V gene. CDR3 length: 14 amino acids. The DNA of the CDR3 is TGTGCCAGCAGCCTCCGGGACCCCACCTACGAGCAGTACTTC. Its translation: CASSLRDPTYEQYF.

The genes are TRBV3-1 and TRBJ1-1, with D uncertain. With 2 bases removed from V and 2 bases from J, the gap between germline ends came to 12 bases. The length of the CDR3 is 15 residues. Germline CDR1 reads LGHDT; CDR2 reads YNNKEL (reference sequence). As DNA, the CDR3 is TGTGCCAGCAGCCAATCCGGCAGACAAAACACTGAAGCTTTCTTT. Translation gives CASSQSGRQNTEAFF. Using reference TRBV3-1 and TRBJ1-1 for the parts outside the CDR3, the full variable domain is DTAVSQTPKYLVTQMGNDKSIKCEQNLGHDTMYWYKQDSKKFLKIMFSYNNKELIINETVPNRFSPKSPDKAHLNLHINSLELGDSAVYFCASSQSGRQNTEAFFGQGTRLTVV.

This clonotype was observed at least ten times. A much larger clone lies a single base off, so this may be a read error. The chain links TRBV2 to TRBJ2-7, with 8 bases lining up with TRBD1. Trimming took 7 bases from V and 2 from J; bases not matched to a gene: 4. CDR3 size: 13 residues. Germline V gives CDR1 SNHLY, CDR2 FYNNEI. The CDR3 protein is CASNGQGAYEQYF. The CDR3 bases are TGTGCCAGCAACGGACAGGGAGCCTACGAGCAGTACTTC.

This clonotype was detected many times. The chain joins TRBV27 to TRBJ1-5, with D unclear. In germline, CDR1 is MNHEY, CDR2 SMNVEV (reference sequence). Trimming stripped 1 base from V and 2 bases from J, with 3 bases between. This CDR3 comprises 13 residues. The CDR3 is CASSLLRNQPQHF. Here the CDR3 DNA reads TGTGCCAGCAGTTTATTACGCAATCAGCCCCAGCATTTT.

Concerning this clonotype: The junction shows a germline mismatch at one end, possibly a read error. The gene calls are TRBV29-1 and TRBJ2-3; 8 bases align to TRBD2. This CDR3 is 14 amino acids long. The germline V gene encodes CDR1 SQVTM and CDR2 ANQGSEA. Written as DNA, the CDR3 is TGCAGCGTTGTTTTAGCGGGAACCACAGATTCGCAGTATTTT. Translating it yields CSVVLAGTTDSQYF.

Only a few counts were recorded for this clonotype. CDR3 region: CASSSGGPLEQFF. CDR3 DNA: TGTGCCAGCAGCTCCGGGGGCCCACTAGAGCAGTTCTTC. The chain joins TRBV13 to TRBJ2-1, with D tentatively TRBD1 or TRBD2 (6 bases each). Germline CDR1 PRHDT, CDR2 FYEKMQ (reference sequence). The CDR3 extends over 13 amino acids. The V and J ends lost 4 bases and 10 bases respectively, with 14 bases between them.

The V and J genes are TRBV24-1 and TRBJ2-1; 8 bases agree with TRBD1. V gave up 4 bases and J gave up 12 bases; unmatched junction bases: 10. The CDR3 consists of 14 residues. Germline V gives CDR1 KGHDR, CDR2 SFDVKD. DNA for the CDR3: TGTGCCACCAGTGAGACGGACAGGGTAGGTTGGCAGTTCTTC. This encodes CATSETDRVGWQFF.

For this clonotype: One base away lies a much larger clone, so this may be a sequencing read error. The CDR3 carries no conserved terminal phenylalanine or tryptophan, so it likely arises from a read error. The V gene is TRBV27, the J gene TRBJ2-7, with 7 bases identical to TRBD1. V was clipped by 5 bases and J by 1 base; unmatched bases: 8. CDR3 length: 15 residues. CDR1 MNHEY and CDR2 SMNVEV come from the germline V gene (reference sequence). CDR3 DNA: TGTGCCAGCAGTCTCCGGGACAGCTCTTCCTACGAGCAGTACCTC. This encodes CASSLRDSSSYEQYL.

The chain has TRBV7-2 and TRBJ2-1; 8 positions agree with TRBD2. The CDR3 spans 15 residues. Per the germline V gene, CDR1 is SGHTA and CDR2 is FQGNSA. J lost 10 bases, V lost 5 bases, and 13 bases had no gene match. The CDR3 nucleotides are TGTGCCAGCAGCCCCTCTGGCAGCGGGAGCCGGGAGCAGTTCTTC. Protein sequence: CASSPSGSGSREQFF.

The rearrangement uses TRBV12-5 and TRBJ2-4, with D maybe TRBD1 (6 bases). The J call may be in error: the DNA end matches TRBJ2-7 better. The CDR3 contains 13 residues. CDR1 is LGHNT, CDR2 FRNRAP, per germline. The CDR3 here is CAKTGQSSYEQYF. The CDR3 region has the DNA TGTGCTAAGACGGGACAAAGTAGCTACGAGCAGTACTTC.